The 27 T cell receptor beta chains listed next were all sequenced from one sample in a study of Ad26.COV2.S vaccination and SARS-CoV-2 variants. Repertoires were generated with immunoSEQ multiplex PCR, while TCRdb's copy carries only in-frame clones and drops some. The table lists around 250,000 clones, 87% of them singletons. The treatment denotes: around 19 received Ad26.COV2.S at low or high dose, single or two shots; about five received placebo; per-sample allocation not given. Sampling took place 63 days after the first vaccine or placebo injection. The material was peripheral blood, obtained in a trial of Ad26.COV2.S vaccine versus placebo. Source of these receptors: a person aged 18-60 years who received the Ad26.COV2.S COVID-19 vaccine or a placebo.

The DNA for the CDR3 is TGTGCCAGCAGTCAACGTACAGGGATCCAAGAGACCCAGTACTTC. The encoded protein is CASSQRTGIQETQYF. This sequence joins TRBV25-1 and TRBJ2-5, with D maybe TRBD1 (6 bases). V gave up 5 bases and J gave up 1 base, with 14 bases separating them. CDR1 is MGHDK, CDR2 SYGVNS, per germline. CDR3 length: 15 amino acids.

The V gene is TRBV6-1, the J gene TRBJ2-7; no clear D. The CDR3 sequence is 14 residues long. CDR1 MNHNS and CDR2 SASEGT come from the germline V gene. The V end lost 3 bases, the J end lost 2 bases, and 11 bases lay between the germline ends. The CDR3 is CASSEGLIPYEQYV. In DNA, the CDR3 is TGTGCCAGCAGTGAGGGTCTTATCCCCTACGAGCAGTACGTC.

J is TRBJ1-2 and V is TRBV7-9; TRBD1 is a possible D gene (5 bases). With 0 bases removed from V and 1 base from J, the gap between germline ends came to 18 bases. The length of the CDR3 is 18 residues. Per germline, CDR1 SEHNR and CDR2 FQNEAQ (reference sequence). CDR3 sequence: CASSLAGGSDFFNYGYTF. CDR3 nucleotides: TGTGCCAGCAGCTTAGCTGGGGGGAGCGACTTTTTTAACTATGGCTACACCTTC.

A few counts support this clone. This sequence joins TRBV11-3 and TRBJ1-6; possible D gene TRBD1, 5 bases. Germline CDR1 SGHNT, CDR2 YENEEA. Deletions cut 5 bases from V and 9 bases from J, with 11 bases between. The CDR3 consists of 13 residues. Here the CDR3 DNA reads TGTGCCAGCAGCGAATCTGGGGGTTCACCCCTCCACTTT. Protein sequence: CASSESGGSPLHF.

The rearrangement uses TRBV6-6 and TRBJ2-7, with no clear D. The CDR3 contains 12 residues. Germline values: CDR1 MNHNY, CDR2 SVGAGI (reference sequence). V shed 4 bases and J shed 3 bases, with 7 bases lying between them. The CDR3 region is CASSSQNYEQYF. The CDR3 DNA sequence: TGTGCCAGCAGTTCCCAAAACTACGAGCAGTACTTC.

The V and J genes are TRBV27 and TRBJ2-3; 9 bases are shared with TRBD2. Per the germline V gene, CDR1 is MNHEY and CDR2 is SMNVEV (reference sequence). J lost 5 bases, V lost 8 bases, and 5 bases had no gene match. This CDR3 contains 13 residues. CDR3 bases: TGTGCCAGCTATAGCGGGAGAAGAGATACGCAGTATTTT. Encoded protein: CASYSGRRDTQYF.

V is TRBV11-2 and J is TRBJ2-3; 9 bases are a match to TRBD1. This CDR3 has 17 amino acids. Germline trimming cut 5 bases from V and 3 bases from J; bases unmatched to any gene: 12. The germline CDR1 and CDR2 sequences are SGHAT and FQNNGV. The CDR3 nucleotides are TGTGCCAGCAGCCTCACAGGGGGCTTCTCGTCGACAGATACGCAGTATTTT. This gives the protein CASSLTGGFSSTDTQYF.

This chain connects TRBV12-3 or TRBV12-4 to TRBJ2-7; D is ambiguous. Trimming stripped 1 base from V and 5 bases from J, with 6 bases between. The CDR3 totals 12 residues. CDR3 protein: CASSLDGDEQYV. The DNA for the CDR3 is TGTGCCAGCAGTTTAGATGGAGACGAGCAGTACGTC.

This chain uses TRBV4-3 with TRBJ1-1; a weak D match, TRBD1 (6 bases). The CDR3 is 16 amino acids. Germline assignment: CDR1 LGHNA and CDR2 YSLEER. The ends were cut back, 4 bases at V and 5 bases at J, with 20 bases in the middle. The CDR3 is CASSPSGAQYRTEAFF. DNA for the CDR3: TGCGCCAGCAGCCCCTCAGGGGCGCAGTATCGAACTGAAGCTTTCTTT.

The chain recombines TRBV4-2 with TRBJ2-7; 12 positions match TRBD2. CDR1 and CDR2 from the germline V gene are LGHNA and YNFKEQ. This CDR3 comprises 16 residues. Losses at the gene ends were 5 bases for V and 0 bases for J; bases not matched to a gene: 5. The CDR3 DNA reads as TGTGCCAGCAGCGTCACGACTAGCGGGGGCTCCTACGAGCAGTACGTC. This codes for CASSVTTSGGSYEQYV.

The chain carries TRBV3-1 (or the pseudogene TRBV3-2) and TRBJ2-2, with a tentative D call TRBD1 (5 bases). V gave up 3 bases and J gave up 1 base, with 9 bases separating them. The CDR3 contains 15 residues. Germline V gene sequence: CDR1 LGHDT, CDR2 YNNKEL (reference sequence). The CDR3 sequence is CASSHYGQNTGELFF. CDR3 DNA sequence: TGTGCCAGCAGCCATTACGGACAGAACACCGGGGAGCTGTTTTTT.

The rearrangement uses TRBV7-2 and TRBJ1-5, with no clear D. This CDR3 is built from 17 residues. The germline V and J ends were trimmed by 1 base and 2 bases, with 15 bases remaining between them. Germline V CDR1 and CDR2: SGHTA, FQGNSA. CDR3 in amino acids: CASSLGFPPGGNQPQHF. Written as DNA, the CDR3 is TGTGCCAGCAGCTTAGGGTTTCCTCCAGGAGGCAATCAGCCCCAGCATTTT.

The chain carries TRBV5-1 and TRBJ1-4; the D gene is possibly TRBD1 (5 bases). Germline-derived CDR1 and CDR2 are SGHRS and YFSETQ. This CDR3 region has 15 residues. Trimming stripped 4 bases from V and 3 bases from J, with 13 bases between. The CDR3 DNA is TGCGCCAGCAGCGGGGCAGGGCAGGCTAATGAAAAACTGTTTTTT. This gives the protein CASSGAGQANEKLFF.

This clone turned up a few times. The CDR3 region has the DNA TGTGCCTGGACGCGGGACAGGGGGAACACTGAAGCTTTCTTT. Its translation is CAWTRDRGNTEAFF. The rearrangement joins TRBV30 to TRBJ1-1, with TRBD1 matching over 10 bases. Unmatched junction bases numbered 3, after V lost 4 bases and J lost 1 base. CDR1 is GTSNPN, CDR2 SVGIG, per germline (reference sequence). The CDR3 covers 14 residues.

This clone has a handful of counts. The chain employs TRBV3-1 (or the pseudogene TRBV3-2) and TRBJ1-2; TRBD1 agrees at 7 bases. The CDR3 totals 14 residues. The germline gives CDR1 LGHDT, CDR2 YNNKEL (reference sequence). V was clipped by 2 bases and J by 8 bases; unmatched bases: 8. The CDR3 is CASSQWQGVGGYTF. The CDR3 bases are TGTGCCAGCAGCCAATGGCAGGGGGTGGGAGGCTACACCTTC.

This chain links TRBV30 with TRBJ1-5, with TRBD1 as a possible D gene (5 bases). CDR1 GTSNPN and CDR2 SVGIG come from the germline V gene (reference sequence). The CDR3 contains 14 residues. Trimming pared 8 bases from V and 0 bases from J, leaving 14 bases between. CDR3 in DNA: TGTGCCGTTACGACGGGGACTAGCAATCAGCCCCAGCATTTT. It translates to CAVTTGTSNQPQHF.

This clone has ten or more counts. This chain joins TRBV4-3 and TRBJ2-2; 9 positions agree with TRBD1. The CDR3 runs 17 residues. Germline CDR1 is LGHNA and CDR2 is YSLEER. Trimming at V came to 3 bases and at J to 5 bases, leaving 10 bases not matched to a gene. The CDR3 bases are TGCGCCAGCAGCCAGGACCCGGGACAGGGTTTTACCGGGGAGCTGTTTTTT. It specifies CASSQDPGQGFTGELFF.

The rearrangement joins TRBV5-6 to TRBJ2-7; TRBD2 is a possible D gene (7 bases). The ends were cut back, 1 base at V and 3 bases at J, with 14 bases in the middle. The CDR3 is made up of 15 amino acids. Looked up from germline, CDR1 is SGHDT and CDR2 is YYEEEE. The CDR3 spells CASSLRGGAVYEQYF. Written as DNA, the CDR3 is TGTGCCAGCAGCTTGAGGGGGGGAGCCGTCTACGAGCAGTACTTC.

The chain combines TRBV4-3 with TRBJ1-2, with 8 bases fitting TRBD1. The germline CDR1 and CDR2 sequences are LGHNA and YSLEER. The J segment lost 5 bases and the V segment lost 0 bases, leaving 20 bases of the junction unmatched. The CDR3 runs 20 residues. CDR3 in amino acids: CASSQDLVRDRLLLGYGYTF. The CDR3 coding sequence is TGCGCCAGCAGCCAAGATCTTGTCCGGGACAGGTTACTGCTTGGGTATGGCTACACCTTC.

The chain has TRBV5-6 and TRBJ1-6, with TRBD1 matching over 8 bases. V shed 3 bases, J shed 6 bases, and the junction held 2 bases outside the gene matches. Germline V gene sequence: CDR1 SGHDT, CDR2 YYEEEE. This CDR3 has 14 residues. The CDR3 spells CASSSGQVNSPLHF. The CDR3 DNA follows: TGTGCCAGCAGCTCGGGACAGGTTAATTCACCCCTCCACTTT.

This clone was detected only a few times. V usage is TRBV27 and J usage is TRBJ2-1, with D hard to call. The CDR3 extends over 12 amino acids. With 8 bases removed from V and 3 bases from J, the gap between germline ends came to 8 bases. Germline V CDR1 and CDR2: MNHEY, SMNVEV (reference sequence). The CDR3 reads CASGFLYNEQFF. The DNA for the CDR3 is TGTGCCAGCGGGTTCCTCTACAATGAGCAGTTCTTC.

The rearrangement joins TRBV7-9 to TRBJ2-3, with D unclear. The CDR3 has 14 residues. The V end was cut by 1 base, the J end by 2 bases, with 7 bases between. Per germline, CDR1 SEHNR and CDR2 FQNEAQ (reference sequence). The CDR3 protein is CASSLGVDTDTQYF. CDR3 in DNA: TGTGCCAGCAGCTTAGGGGTCGACACAGATACGCAGTATTTT.

The V and J genes are TRBV7-2 and TRBJ2-1; a weak D match, TRBD1 (5 bases). The CDR3 sequence is 13 residues long. The germline gives CDR1 SGHTA, CDR2 FQGNSA. V was trimmed by 5 bases and J by 4 bases, leaving 9 bases between them. The CDR3 protein is CASSPTAYNEQFF. The CDR3 DNA sequence: TGTGCCAGCAGCCCGACAGCATACAATGAGCAGTTCTTC.

The chain uses TRBV2 and TRBJ2-4; 9 positions agree with TRBD1. V was clipped by 5 bases and J by 8 bases; unmatched bases: 7. This CDR3 has 14 residues. The V gene's germline CDR1 is SNHLY and CDR2 FYNNEI. The CDR3 region is CASSFLRTGDIQYF. The DNA of the CDR3 is TGTGCCAGCAGTTTCCTAAGGACAGGGGACATTCAGTACTTC.

This clone has only a few counts. At one end, the junction sequence differs from germline, possibly due to a read error. Other DNA sequences in the same sample also yield this CDR3. The V and J genes are TRBV5-6 and TRBJ2-7, with D perhaps matching TRBD2 (6 bases). The CDR3 length is 17 residues. CDR1 is SGHDT, CDR2 YYEEEE, per germline. The CDR3 coding sequence is TGTGCCTGCAGCTTGGGTGTGGGCTGGGCGGGGCCCTACGAGCAGTACTTC. This gives the protein CACSLGVGWAGPYEQYF. Complete variable domain (other parts from reference TRBV5-6 and TRBJ2-7): DAGVTQSPTHLIKTRGQQVTLRCSPKSGHDTVSWYQQALGQGPQFIFQYYEEEERQRGNFPDRFSGHQFPNYSSELNVNALLLGDSALYLCACSLGVGWAGPYEQYFGPGTRLTVT.

This clone was counted a single time. The chain carries TRBV11-1 and TRBJ2-2; a possible D gene is TRBD1 (5 bases). The CDR3 is made up of 18 amino acids. Between the trimmed V and J ends, which lost 0 bases and 0 bases, there was a span of 14 bases. Germline values: CDR1 SGHAT, CDR2 FQDESV (reference sequence). The CDR3 loop reads CASSLATPGPSNTGELFF. The CDR3 DNA sequence: TGTGCCAGCAGCTTAGCAACCCCAGGGCCCTCGAACACCGGGGAGCTGTTTTTT.

The rearrangement joins TRBV30 to TRBJ1-2; D may be TRBD1 (5 bases). The CDR3 is 14 residues long. Germline CDR1 reads GTSNPN; CDR2 reads SVGIG (reference sequence). Trimming stripped 4 bases from V and 8 bases from J, with 20 bases between. CDR3: CAWKRPGRSGGYTF. CDR3 DNA: TGTGCCTGGAAAAGGCCAGGGAGGTCGGGAGGCTACACCTTC.